Here is one T cell receptor beta chain with its context. Here the CDR3 omits its conserved ending phenylalanine or tryptophan, so a read error is the likely source. This entry is derived from a study of CDR3 diversity in severe acne. In TCRdb, the PCR reads were re-called with MiXCR into one record per CDR3 protein. The data hold approximately 97,000 distinct CDR3 sequences, with approximately 47% observed a single time. V lost 7 bases, J lost 7 bases, and 25 bases lay in between. The germline V gene has CDR1 SNHLY and CDR2 FYNNEI. The CDR3 sequence is 17 residues long. Material for sequencing was blood. This TCR was recovered from a male donor with acne. The genes are TRBV2 and TRBJ2-2, with D possibly being TRBD2 (6 bases). The CDR3 here is CASIGNPSVQRSGELFL. The CDR3 DNA is TGTGCCAGCATCGGGAATCCTAGCGTGCAACGAAGCGGGGAGCTGTTTCTT.